This is a list of T cell receptor beta chains from one sample in a study of cytomegalovirus exposure and HLA in healthy donors. Sequencing was performed with immunoSEQ multiplex PCR; in TCRdb, only in-frame clones are kept and a portion is missing. This sample has about 130,000 clones, with 79% found just once. Source material: PBMCs. These receptors were obtained from a man aged 18 to 29 in good health and CMV-seronegative. The CDR3 runs from the conserved cysteine through the conserved F or W. D genes are given only for firm matches. Size is stated for part of the rows, as once, few or many counts, or as a class when the clone is expanded.

V	D	J	size	CDR3	DNA
TRBV5-1	TRBD2	TRBJ2-2	.	CASKSGTNTGELFF	TGCGCCAGCAAGAGCGGGACTAACACCGGGGAGCTGTTTTTT
TRBV28	.	TRBJ2-7	once	CASTRGTGIYEQYF	TGTGCCAGCACTCGGGGTACCGGGATCTACGAGCAGTACTTC
TRBV4-1	TRBD2	TRBJ2-1	.	CASSQEGTSAYNEQFF	TGCGCCAGCAGCCAAGAAGGGACTAGCGCCTACAATGAGCAGTTCTTC
TRBV21-1	.	TRBJ1-1	few	CASSKGDGQRAFF	TGTGCCAGCAGCAAAGGTGACGGACAGAGAGCTTTCTTT
TRBV28	TRBD1	TRBJ2-2	.	CASSLGGTGIGELFF	TGTGCCAGCAGTTTAGGCGGGACAGGAATCGGGGAGCTGTTTTTT
TRBV6-6	.	TRBJ1-1	.	CASSREMNTEAFF	TGTGCCAGCAGCCGGGAGATGAACACTGAAGCTTTCTTT
TRBV2	TRBD1	TRBJ1-1	.	CASRGQLNMNTEAFF	TGTGCCAGCCGGGGACAGCTAAACATGAACACTGAAGCTTTCTTT
TRBV7-3	TRBD2	TRBJ2-2	.	CASSLAGEHRGAVF	TGTGCCAGCAGCTTAGCGGGAGAACACCGGGGAGCTGTTTTT
TRBV7-3	TRBD2	TRBJ2-3	.	CASSVIGTTSDTQYF	TGTGCCAGCAGCGTTATCGGGACTACCTCAGATACGCAGTATTTT
TRBV10-3	.	TRBJ1-1	.	CAISGKNNMNTEAFF	TGTGCCATCAGTGGAAAGAACAACATGAACACTGAAGCTTTCTTT
TRBV7-3	.	TRBJ2-7	.	CASSLTGEDEQYF	TGTGCCAGCAGCTTAACAGGGGAGGACGAGCAGTACTTC
TRBV28	.	TRBJ1-5	once	CASSGGGRNQPQHF	TGTGCCAGCAGTGGCGGGGGACGGAATCAGCCCCAGCATTTT
TRBV2	.	TRBJ2-2	.	CASSLTGATGELFF	TGTGCCAGCAGCCTGACAGGTGCCACCGGGGAGCTGTTTTTT
TRBV7-6	.	TRBJ2-7	.	CASSLGEPGRGIYEQYF	TGTGCCAGCAGCTTAGGCGAACCGGGACGGGGGATCTACGAGCAGTACTTC
TRBV18	TRBD1	TRBJ2-3	.	CASSPSGQSSTDTQYF	TGTGCCAGCTCACCCTCGGGACAGTCTAGCACAGATACGCAGTATTTT
TRBV9	.	TRBJ2-3	.	CASSLRSTSTDTQYF	TGTGCCAGCAGCTTGCGGTCTACTAGCACAGATACGCAGTATTTT
TRBV11-2	.	TRBJ1-2	.	CASIGEIRSLNYGYTF	TGTGCCAGCATCGGGGAGATAAGGTCCCTTAACTATGGCTACACCTTC
TRBV11-2	.	TRBJ1-6	.	CASSLKGGNSPLHF	TGTGCCAGCAGCTTAAAGGGAGGTAATTCACCCCTCCACTTT
TRBV11-2	.	TRBJ2-7	few	CASSPRTLLYEQYF	TGTGCCAGCAGCCCGAGGACACTACTGTACGAGCAGTACTTC
TRBV19	.	TRBJ1-1	.	CASSIARRNTEAFF	TGTGCCAGTAGTATAGCGAGGAGGAACACTGAAGCTTTCTTT
TRBV9	TRBD2	TRBJ2-3	.	CASSGFSGSVDTQYF	TGTGCCAGCAGCGGATTTAGCGGGAGTGTAGATACGCAGTATTTT
TRBV5-1	.	TRBJ2-3	.	CASSILRSLADTQYF	TGCGCCAGCAGCATACTCCGCAGCCTAGCAGATACGCAGTATTTT
TRBV19	.	TRBJ1-2	once	CASNLLEGLPGSGGYTF	TGTGCCAGTAACCTTCTGGAGGGGTTACCCGGCTCGGGGGGCTACACCTTC
TRBV10-3	TRBD1	TRBJ2-7	.	CAIRSAGTGDYEQYF	TGTGCCATCAGGTCGGCCGGGACAGGCGACTACGAGCAGTACTTC
TRBV4-3	.	TRBJ2-3	few	CASSQEGGGADTQYF	TGCGCCAGCAGCCAAGAAGGGGGTGGGGCAGATACGCAGTATTTT